This T cell receptor (beta chain) was sequenced in a study of neurological immune-mediated disorders. Broader study findings: HTLV-1-associated myelopathy had the most TCR clonal expansion, whereas multiple sclerosis had the least (lower than in healthy controls).

The cDNA came from 5'RACE, which used 10-nucleotide random UMIs. From 15-18 subjects, each sequencing run yielded over 170 million TCR-beta sequences. One entry per CDR3 protein, called by TCRdb with MiXCR from the 5' RACE reads. The sample contains around 100,000 distinct CDR3 sequences, approximately 11% of which appear only once. The V gene lost 0 bases and the J gene lost 3 bases, with 10 bases spanning the gap. CDR1 and CDR2 (germline): SGHKS, YYEKEE (reference sequence). CDR3 length: 15 residues. Described time point: longitudinal time-point 3. This clonotype was counted at least ten times. Its antigen remains unidentified.

The receptor was derived from a female donor with HTLV-1-associated myelopathy (HAM/TSP). V usage is TRBV5-5 and J usage is TRBJ1-5; D remains ambiguous. The sequenced material came from PBMCs. CDR3 in DNA: TGTGCCAGCAGCTTGGCCCTAAGGAACAATCAGCCCCAGCATTTT. Protein sequence: CASSLALRNNQPQHF.